The 10 T cell receptor beta chains below come from one sample, sequenced in a study of T-cell reconstitution after alpha-beta-depleted transplantation in children. This sample's TCRbeta library carried unique molecular identifier barcodes. Each CDR3 protein is one row after TCRdb ran MiXCR on the PCR reads. The table shows roughly 350,000 distinct CDR3 sequences, with under 20% occurring only once. The sequenced sample was PBMCs, mostly from graft donor cells, obtained 360 days after TCRalphabeta/CD19-depleted stem cell transplant. These TCRs come from a male patient between 2 and 10 years old who had a stem cell transplant for acute lymphoblastic leukemia, so the T cells may come from the graft donor.

This clonotype was counted a few times. The gene calls are TRBV4-1 and TRBJ2-7; D possibly uses TRBD1 or TRBD2 (5 bases each). The V end was cut by 0 bases, the J end by 9 bases, with 21 bases between. The CDR3 has 16 amino acids. Germline V lookup: CDR1 MGHRA, CDR2 YSYEKL. For the CDR3, the DNA is TGCGCCAGCAGCCAAGAGTTAAGGGACCCCCTGATAGGGCAGTACTTC. Protein: CASSQELRDPLIGQYF.

The chain uses TRBV7-9 and TRBJ2-5; the D is unclear. The germline V and J ends were trimmed by 5 bases and 5 bases, with 0 bases remaining between them. This CDR3 region has 9 residues. The germline CDR1 and CDR2 sequences are SEHNR and FQNEAQ (reference sequence). CDR3 amino acids: CASSETQYF. For the CDR3, the DNA is TGTGCCAGCAGCGAGACCCAGTACTTC.

In this sample, this clonotype turned up once. This sequence joins TRBV6-1 and TRBJ1-4; D is unclear. V lost 6 bases and J 7 bases, leaving 3 bases between the germline ends. The CDR3 is made up of 10 amino acids. Germline assignment: CDR1 MNHNS and CDR2 SASEGT. CDR3 protein: CASSREKLFF. For the CDR3, the DNA is TGTGCCAGCAGCCGTGAAAAACTGTTTTTT.

This sequence joins TRBV20-1 and TRBJ1-1, with no clear D. Between the trimmed V and J ends, which lost 3 bases and 2 bases, there was a span of 10 bases. Germline assignment: CDR1 DFQATT and CDR2 SNEGSKA (reference sequence). The CDR3 spans 13 residues. DNA of the CDR3: TGCAGTGCTAGGTCCAGCGGAAACACTGAAGCTTTCTTT. It specifies CSARSSGNTEAFF.

This clonotype turned up a few times. This chain joins TRBV11-2 and TRBJ1-5; 7 bases agree with TRBD1. Germline trimming cut 0 bases from V and 0 bases from J; bases unmatched to any gene: 8. The CDR3 is 18 residues long. Germline CDR1 and CDR2: SGHAT and FQNNGV. The CDR3 nucleotides are TGTGCCAGCAGCTTAGATCGACAGGGAGAAGGTAGCAATCAGCCCCAGCATTTT. Protein product: CASSLDRQGEGSNQPQHF.

V usage is TRBV4-3 and J usage is TRBJ2-2, with 7 bases identical to TRBD2. Germline assignment: CDR1 LGHNA and CDR2 YSLEER. Losses at the gene ends were 1 base for V and 2 bases for J; bases not matched to a gene: 10. This CDR3 has 18 residues. CDR3 loop: CASSQAGGRRKNTGELFF. The CDR3 DNA reads TGCGCCAGCAGCCAAGCCGGCGGGAGAAGGAAAAACACCGGGGAGCTGTTTTTT.

This clonotype was picked up a small number of times. V and J are TRBV12-3 or TRBV12-4 and TRBJ1-3; D call uncertain. This CDR3 contains 13 residues. The V end lost 10 bases, the J end lost 0 bases, and 10 bases lay between the germline ends. The CDR3 protein is CATRAPSGNTIYF. CDR3 nucleotide sequence: TGTGCCACTCGGGCCCCCTCTGGAAACACCATATATTTT.

This clonotype was picked up a small number of times. This chain joins TRBV4-3 and TRBJ2-7, with 9 bases fitting TRBD1. The ends lost 4 bases at V and 1 base at J; junction bases unmatched: 5. CDR3 length equals 15 residues. Germline-derived CDR1 and CDR2 are LGHNA and YSLEER. This CDR3 is CASSPGQGFSYEQYF. Written as DNA, the CDR3 is TGCGCCAGCAGCCCCGGACAGGGGTTTTCCTACGAGCAGTACTTC.

This clonotype appeared many times. The genes are TRBV10-3 and TRBJ1-6, with TRBD1 identical over 8 bases. Germline CDR1 is ENHRY and CDR2 is SYGVKD. The CDR3 is 15 amino acids. After removal of 6 bases from V and 5 bases from J, the junction contained 6 bases not matched to a gene. The CDR3 is CAISDRTGNNSPLHF. CDR3 nucleotide sequence: TGTGCCATCAGCGACAGGACAGGGAATAATTCACCCCTCCACTTT.

CDR3 loop: CAISEGSSGRRNEQFF. CDR3 nucleotide sequence: TGTGCCATCAGTGAAGGGTCTAGCGGGAGAAGGAATGAGCAGTTCTTC. V usage is TRBV10-3 and J usage is TRBJ2-1, with 10 bases lining up with TRBD2. J gave up 7 bases and V 3 bases, and 9 bases lay outside the gene matches. The germline V gene encodes CDR1 ENHRY and CDR2 SYGVKD. The CDR3 is 16 amino acids.